This is a list of T cell receptor beta chains from one sample in a study of blood T cells in healthy people across ages. Using its own MiXCR run on the 5' RACE reads, TCRdb lists one record per CDR3 protein. This sample yields hundreds of thousands of distinct CDR3 sequences, of which more than 20% are seen a single time; 8.7% belongs to the top ten. This same sample was also part of a study on T cells of mothers and their children.

Sequenced material: blood. All receptors come from a boy aged 5-17 years in good health. CDR3s include the opening cysteine and the closing phenylalanine or tryptophan. Fields, in order: clone size, V gene, D gene, J gene, CDR3 protein, CDR3 DNA. D genes are given only for firm matches. Some rows have no size entry. The others give once, few or many, or a class for an expanded clone.

clone size: -; V gene: TRBV7-2; D gene: TRBD2; J gene: TRBJ2-4; CDR3 protein: CASSWTSGQPQLAKNIQYF; CDR3 DNA: TGTGCCAGCAGCTGGACTAGCGGGCAGCCTCAACTAGCCAAAAACATTCAGTACTTC
clone size: -; V gene: TRBV4-1; D gene: TRBD2; J gene: TRBJ2-7; CDR3 protein: CASSQGVRTSGNYEQYF; CDR3 DNA: TGCGCCAGCAGCCAAGGAGTCAGGACTAGCGGGAACTACGAGCAGTACTTC
clone size: few; V gene: TRBV4-1; D gene: TRBD2; J gene: TRBJ2-1; CDR3 protein: CASSPGTSGTPVEQFF; CDR3 DNA: TGCGCCAGCAGCCCCGGGACTAGCGGGACTCCCGTCGAGCAGTTCTTC
clone size: -; V gene: TRBV5-6; D gene: -; J gene: TRBJ2-1; CDR3 protein: CASSLFQGFNEQFF; CDR3 DNA: TGTGCCAGCAGCTTGTTTCAGGGGTTCAATGAGCAGTTCTTC
clone size: few; V gene: TRBV30; D gene: -; J gene: TRBJ1-1; CDR3 protein: CAWSVPGSAFF; CDR3 DNA: TGTGCCTGGAGTGTACCCGGGTCGGCTTTCTTT
clone size: few; V gene: TRBV20-1; D gene: TRBD2; J gene: TRBJ2-5; CDR3 protein: CSAIRTSGRMQTQYF; CDR3 DNA: TGCAGTGCGATTAGAACTAGCGGGAGGATGCAGACCCAGTACTTC
clone size: few; V gene: TRBV29-1; D gene: -; J gene: TRBJ1-4; CDR3 protein: CSVQGGDDNEKLFF; CDR3 DNA: TGCAGCGTCCAAGGCGGAGACGATAACGAAAAACTGTTTTTT
clone size: many; V gene: TRBV29-1; D gene: -; J gene: TRBJ2-7; CDR3 protein: CSVLWTLSSYEQYF; CDR3 DNA: TGCAGCGTTCTCTGGACATTGAGCTCCTACGAGCAGTACTTC
clone size: few; V gene: TRBV6-5; D gene: -; J gene: TRBJ2-1; CDR3 protein: CASSYSKGFNEQFF; CDR3 DNA: TGTGCCAGCAGTTACTCGAAGGGTTTCAATGAGCAGTTCTTC
clone size: few; V gene: TRBV2; D gene: -; J gene: TRBJ1-4; CDR3 protein: CASSPWGGSNEKLFF; CDR3 DNA: TGTGCCAGCTCGCCTTGGGGGGGCTCTAATGAAAAACTGTTTTTT
clone size: -; V gene: TRBV4-1; D gene: -; J gene: TRBJ2-3; CDR3 protein: CASSQDTGFGDTQYF; CDR3 DNA: TGCGCCAGCAGCCAAGATACCGGGTTCGGAGATACGCAGTATTTT
clone size: -; V gene: TRBV20-1; D gene: TRBD1; J gene: TRBJ2-7; CDR3 protein: CSARDRETTYEQYF; CDR3 DNA: TGCAGTGCGAGGGACAGGGAGACGACCTACGAGCAGTACTTC
clone size: few; V gene: TRBV6-2/TRBV6-3; D gene: -; J gene: TRBJ2-7; CDR3 protein: CASTLGRIPYEQYF; CDR3 DNA: TGTGCCAGCACTCTGGGAAGGATACCCTACGAGCAGTACTTC
clone size: -; V gene: TRBV4-1; D gene: TRBD1; J gene: TRBJ2-1; CDR3 protein: CASSQPDRAAYNEQFF; CDR3 DNA: TGCGCCAGCAGCCAACCCGACAGGGCCGCCTACAATGAGCAGTTCTTC
clone size: -; V gene: TRBV11-1; D gene: TRBD1; J gene: TRBJ2-1; CDR3 protein: CASSLFPETGGRDEQFF; CDR3 DNA: TGTGCCAGCAGCTTATTCCCCGAGACAGGGGGGAGGGATGAGCAGTTCTTC
clone size: few; V gene: TRBV20-1; D gene: -; J gene: TRBJ2-1; CDR3 protein: CSAPSHRNEQFF; CDR3 DNA: TGCAGTGCTCCCTCCCATCGCAATGAGCAGTTCTTC